This T cell receptor beta chain was sequenced for a study of T cell responses to AZD1222 COVID-19 vaccine. Germline V lookup: CDR1 MNHNS, CDR2 SASEGT. The CDR3 consists of 14 residues. Trimming cost V 3 bases and J 7 bases, with 15 bases left between them. The protocol was immunoSEQ multiplex PCR, while the TCRdb copy is restricted to in-frame clones and leaves out a portion. This sample yields 60,000 to 100,000 clones, of which roughly 87% are seen a single time; under 25% belongs to the top ten. The chain links TRBV6-1 to TRBJ1-2; no clear D. The source material was peripheral blood, sampled on day 0 of AZD1222 vaccination. The receptor was isolated from an adult in good health. CDR3 coding DNA: TGTGCCAGCAGTGAGGATCTAGGGCGAACTGGCTACACCTTC. This encodes CASSEDLGRTGYTF.